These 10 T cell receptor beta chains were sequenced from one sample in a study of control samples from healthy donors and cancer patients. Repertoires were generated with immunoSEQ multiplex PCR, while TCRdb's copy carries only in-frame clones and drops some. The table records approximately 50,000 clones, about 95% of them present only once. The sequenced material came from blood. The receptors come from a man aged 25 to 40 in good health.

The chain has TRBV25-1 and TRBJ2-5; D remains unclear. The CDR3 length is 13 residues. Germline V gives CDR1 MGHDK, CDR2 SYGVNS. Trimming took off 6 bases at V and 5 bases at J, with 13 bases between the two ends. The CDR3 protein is CASRGSGIETQYF. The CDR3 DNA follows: TGTGCCAGCAGGGGCTCGGGTATCGAGACCCAGTACTTC.

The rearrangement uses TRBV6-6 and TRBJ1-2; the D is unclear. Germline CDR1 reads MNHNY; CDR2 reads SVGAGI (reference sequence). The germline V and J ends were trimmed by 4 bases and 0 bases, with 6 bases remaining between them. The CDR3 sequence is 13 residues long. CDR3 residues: CASSFQTNYGYTF. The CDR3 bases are TGTGCCAGCAGTTTTCAGACTAACTATGGCTACACCTTC.

The CDR3 sequence: CSVVVGGENSPLHF. The DNA of the CDR3 is TGCAGCGTTGTGGTCGGAGGGGAAAATTCACCCCTCCACTTT. The V call is TRBV29-1, the J call TRBJ1-6, with D tentatively TRBD1 (5 bases). Per germline, CDR1 SQVTM and CDR2 ANQGSEA. There are 14 residues in the CDR3. The ends were cut back, 4 bases at V and 7 bases at J, with 14 bases in the middle.

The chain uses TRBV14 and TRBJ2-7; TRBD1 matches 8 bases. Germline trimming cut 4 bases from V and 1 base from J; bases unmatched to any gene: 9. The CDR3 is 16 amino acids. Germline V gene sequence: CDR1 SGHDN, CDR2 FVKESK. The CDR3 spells CASSRTRTGFSYEQYF. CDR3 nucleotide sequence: TGTGCCAGCAGCCGAACAAGGACAGGGTTTTCCTACGAGCAGTACTTC.

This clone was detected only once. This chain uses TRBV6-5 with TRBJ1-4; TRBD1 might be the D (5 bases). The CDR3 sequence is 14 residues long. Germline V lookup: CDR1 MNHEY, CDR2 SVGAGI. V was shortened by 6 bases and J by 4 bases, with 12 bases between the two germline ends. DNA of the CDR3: TGTGCCAGCAGCCCACAGGTTGATAATGAAAAACTGTTTTTT. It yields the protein CASSPQVDNEKLFF.

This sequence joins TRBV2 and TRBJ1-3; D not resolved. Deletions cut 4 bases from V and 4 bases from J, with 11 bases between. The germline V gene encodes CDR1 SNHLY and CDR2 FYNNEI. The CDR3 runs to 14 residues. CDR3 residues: CASSVEFSGNTIYF. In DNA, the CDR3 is TGTGCCAGCAGTGTTGAGTTTTCCGGAAACACCATATATTTT.

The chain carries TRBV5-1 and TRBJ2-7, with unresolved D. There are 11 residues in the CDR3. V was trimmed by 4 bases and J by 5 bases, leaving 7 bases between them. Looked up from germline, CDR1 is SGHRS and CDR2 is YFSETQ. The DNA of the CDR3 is TGCGCCAGCAGCGTCGGACACGAGCAGTACTTC. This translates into CASSVGHEQYF.

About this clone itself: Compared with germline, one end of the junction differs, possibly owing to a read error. The CDR3 protein is CARSKGGGTEAFF. The CDR3 DNA reads TGTGCCCGCAGCAAGGGGGGGGGCACTGAAGCTTTCTTT. The chain combines TRBV9 with TRBJ1-1; D perhaps matches TRBD1 (6 bases). Germline V CDR1 and CDR2: SGDLS, YYNGEE. The CDR3 length is 13 residues.

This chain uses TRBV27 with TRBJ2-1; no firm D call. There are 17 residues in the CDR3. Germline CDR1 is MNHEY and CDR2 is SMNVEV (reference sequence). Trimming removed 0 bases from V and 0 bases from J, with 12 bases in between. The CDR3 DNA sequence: TGTGCCAGCAGTTTATCCATCCTTAGCAGCTCCTACAATGAGCAGTTCTTC. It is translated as CASSLSILSSSYNEQFF.

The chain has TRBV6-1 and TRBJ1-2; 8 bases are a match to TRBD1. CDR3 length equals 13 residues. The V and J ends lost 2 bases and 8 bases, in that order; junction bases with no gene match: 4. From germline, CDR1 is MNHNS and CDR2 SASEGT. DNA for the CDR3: TGTGCCAGCAGTGAACCAGGGGGCATGGGCTACACCTTC. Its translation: CASSEPGGMGYTF.